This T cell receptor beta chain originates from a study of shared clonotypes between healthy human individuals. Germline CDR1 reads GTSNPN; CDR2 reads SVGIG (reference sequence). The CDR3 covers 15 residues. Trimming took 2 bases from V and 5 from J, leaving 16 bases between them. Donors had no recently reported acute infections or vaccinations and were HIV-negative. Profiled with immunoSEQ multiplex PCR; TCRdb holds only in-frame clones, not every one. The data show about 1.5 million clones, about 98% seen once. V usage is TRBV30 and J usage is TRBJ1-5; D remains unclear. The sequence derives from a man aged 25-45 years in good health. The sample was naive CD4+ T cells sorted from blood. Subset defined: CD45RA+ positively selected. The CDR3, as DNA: TGTGCCTGGAGTACCCAAGGCCCCCGGGATCAGCCCCAGCATTTT. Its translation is CAWSTQGPRDQPQHF.